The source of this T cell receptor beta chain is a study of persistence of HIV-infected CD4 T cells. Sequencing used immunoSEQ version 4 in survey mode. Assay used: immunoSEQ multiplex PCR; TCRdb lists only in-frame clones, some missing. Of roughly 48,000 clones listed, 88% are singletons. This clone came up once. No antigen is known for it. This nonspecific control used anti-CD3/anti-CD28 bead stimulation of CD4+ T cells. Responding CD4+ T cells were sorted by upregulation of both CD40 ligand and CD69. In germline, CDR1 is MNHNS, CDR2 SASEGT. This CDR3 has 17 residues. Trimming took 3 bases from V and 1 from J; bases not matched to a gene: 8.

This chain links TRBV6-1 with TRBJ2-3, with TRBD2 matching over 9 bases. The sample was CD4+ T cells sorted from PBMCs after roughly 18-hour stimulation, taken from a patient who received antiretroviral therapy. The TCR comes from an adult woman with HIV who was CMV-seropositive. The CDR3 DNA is TGTGCCAGCAGTGACCCGCGGGGGGGCCAGGGCACAGATACGCAGTATTTT. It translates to CASSDPRGGQGTDTQYF.